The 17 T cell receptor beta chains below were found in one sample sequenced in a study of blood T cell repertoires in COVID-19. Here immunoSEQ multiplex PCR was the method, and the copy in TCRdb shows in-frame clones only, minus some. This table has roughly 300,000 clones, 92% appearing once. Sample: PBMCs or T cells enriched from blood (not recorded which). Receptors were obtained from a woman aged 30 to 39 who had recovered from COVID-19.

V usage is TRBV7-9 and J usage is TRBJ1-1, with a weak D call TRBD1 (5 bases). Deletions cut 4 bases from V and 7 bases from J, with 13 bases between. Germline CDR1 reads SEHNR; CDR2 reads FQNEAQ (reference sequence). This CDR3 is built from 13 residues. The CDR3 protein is CASSSTESIEAFF. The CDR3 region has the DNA TGTGCCAGCAGCTCGACAGAATCCATTGAAGCTTTCTTT.

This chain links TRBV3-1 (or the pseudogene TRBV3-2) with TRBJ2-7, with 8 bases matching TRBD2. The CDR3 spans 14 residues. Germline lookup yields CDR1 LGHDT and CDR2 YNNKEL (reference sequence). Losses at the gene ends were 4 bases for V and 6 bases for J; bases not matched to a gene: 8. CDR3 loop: CASSPGGGPLEQYF. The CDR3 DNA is TGTGCCAGCAGCCCCGGGGGGGGCCCTCTCGAGCAGTACTTC.

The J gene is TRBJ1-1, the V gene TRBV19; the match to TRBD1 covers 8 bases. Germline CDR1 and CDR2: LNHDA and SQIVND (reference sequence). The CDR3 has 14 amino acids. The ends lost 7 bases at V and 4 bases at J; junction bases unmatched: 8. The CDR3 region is CASNWGRGPTEAFF. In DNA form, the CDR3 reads TGTGCCAGTAATTGGGGCAGGGGGCCCACTGAAGCTTTCTTT.

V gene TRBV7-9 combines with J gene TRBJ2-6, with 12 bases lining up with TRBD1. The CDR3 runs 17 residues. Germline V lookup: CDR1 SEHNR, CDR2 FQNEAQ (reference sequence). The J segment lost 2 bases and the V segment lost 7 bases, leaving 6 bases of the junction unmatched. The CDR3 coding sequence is TGTGCCAGCAACCTCGGGACAGGGGGCCCTGGGGCCAACGTCCTGACTTTC. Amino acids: CASNLGTGGPGANVLTF.

The CDR3 nucleotides are TGTGCCTGGAGTACAGGGGCTTCGAACACTGAAGCTTTCTTT. This encodes CAWSTGASNTEAFF. The V call is TRBV30, the J call TRBJ1-1; TRBD1 agrees at 7 bases. Germline CDR1 GTSNPN, CDR2 SVGIG (reference sequence). The CDR3 sequence is 14 residues long. V trimming: 2 bases; J trimming: 1 base; junction bases outside the gene matches: 4. Full variable domain (rest looked up from reference TRBV30 and TRBJ1-1): SQTIHQWPATLVQPVGSPLSLECTVEGTSNPNLYWYRQAAGRGLQLLFYSVGIGQISSEVPQNLSASRPQDRQFILSSKKLLLSDSGFYLCAWSTGASNTEAFFGQGTRLTVV.

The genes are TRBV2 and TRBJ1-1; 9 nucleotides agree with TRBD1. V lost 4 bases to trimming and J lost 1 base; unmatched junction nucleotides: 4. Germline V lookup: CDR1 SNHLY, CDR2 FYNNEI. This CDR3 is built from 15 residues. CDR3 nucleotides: TGTGCCAGCAGTGGGGGACAGGGCCGGAACACTGAAGCTTTCTTT. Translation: CASSGGQGRNTEAFF.

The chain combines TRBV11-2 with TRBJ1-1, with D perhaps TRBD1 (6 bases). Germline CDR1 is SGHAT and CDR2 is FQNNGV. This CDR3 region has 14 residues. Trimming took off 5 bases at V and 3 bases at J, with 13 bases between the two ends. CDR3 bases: TGTGCCAGCAGCGAGTACAGGGAGTACACTGAAGCTTTCTTT. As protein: CASSEYREYTEAFF.

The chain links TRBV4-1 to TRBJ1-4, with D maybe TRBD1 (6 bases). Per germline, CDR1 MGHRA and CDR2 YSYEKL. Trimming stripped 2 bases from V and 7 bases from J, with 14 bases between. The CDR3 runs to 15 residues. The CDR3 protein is CASSQTGTGSEKLFF. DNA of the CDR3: TGCGCCAGCAGCCAAACAGGGACGGGGAGTGAAAAACTGTTTTTT.

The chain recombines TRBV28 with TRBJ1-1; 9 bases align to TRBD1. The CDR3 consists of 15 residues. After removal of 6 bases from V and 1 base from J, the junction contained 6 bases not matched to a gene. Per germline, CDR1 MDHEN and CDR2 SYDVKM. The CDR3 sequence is CASSYPGQGNTEAFF. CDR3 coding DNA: TGTGCCAGCAGCTATCCGGGACAGGGGAACACTGAAGCTTTCTTT.

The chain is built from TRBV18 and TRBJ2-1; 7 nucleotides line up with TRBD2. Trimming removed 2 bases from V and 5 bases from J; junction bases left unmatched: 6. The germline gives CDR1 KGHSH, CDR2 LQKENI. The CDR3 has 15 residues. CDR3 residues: CASSPWLAEDNEQFF. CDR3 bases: TGTGCCAGCTCACCATGGCTAGCGGAAGACAATGAGCAGTTCTTC.

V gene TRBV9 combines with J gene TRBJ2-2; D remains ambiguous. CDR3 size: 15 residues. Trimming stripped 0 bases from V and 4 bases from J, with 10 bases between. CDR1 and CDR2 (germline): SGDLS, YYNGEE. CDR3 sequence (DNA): TGTGCCAGCAGCGTAGTTGGAGATGGCACCGGGGAGCTGTTTTTT. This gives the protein CASSVVGDGTGELFF.

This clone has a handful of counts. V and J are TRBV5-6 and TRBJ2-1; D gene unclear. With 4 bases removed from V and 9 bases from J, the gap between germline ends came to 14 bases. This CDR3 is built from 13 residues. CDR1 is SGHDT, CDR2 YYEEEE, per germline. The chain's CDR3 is CASSLERLGEQFF. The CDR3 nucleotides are TGTGCCAGCAGCCTGGAACGTCTCGGTGAGCAGTTCTTC. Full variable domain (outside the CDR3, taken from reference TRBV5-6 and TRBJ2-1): DAGVTQSPTHLIKTRGQQVTLRCSPKSGHDTVSWYQQALGQGPQFIFQYYEEEERQRGNFPDRFSGHQFPNYSSELNVNALLLGDSALYLCASSLERLGEQFFGPGTRLTVL.

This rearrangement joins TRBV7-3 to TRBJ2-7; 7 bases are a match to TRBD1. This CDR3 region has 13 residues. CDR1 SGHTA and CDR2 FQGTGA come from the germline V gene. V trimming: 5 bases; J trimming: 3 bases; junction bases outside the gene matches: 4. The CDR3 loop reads CASSPGQFYEQYF. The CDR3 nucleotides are TGTGCCAGCAGCCCGGGACAGTTCTACGAGCAGTACTTC.

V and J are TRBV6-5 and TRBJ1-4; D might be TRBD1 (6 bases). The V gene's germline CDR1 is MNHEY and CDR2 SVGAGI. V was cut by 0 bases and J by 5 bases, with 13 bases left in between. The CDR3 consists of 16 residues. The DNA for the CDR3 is TGTGCCAGCAGTTACTCGAAAACAGGGATGAATGAAAAACTGTTTTTT. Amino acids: CASSYSKTGMNEKLFF.

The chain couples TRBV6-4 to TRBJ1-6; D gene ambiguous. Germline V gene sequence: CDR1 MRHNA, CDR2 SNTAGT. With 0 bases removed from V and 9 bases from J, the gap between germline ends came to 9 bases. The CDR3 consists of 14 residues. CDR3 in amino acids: CASSDSAGSSPLHF. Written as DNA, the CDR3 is TGTGCCAGCAGTGACTCTGCAGGATCTTCACCCCTCCACTTT.

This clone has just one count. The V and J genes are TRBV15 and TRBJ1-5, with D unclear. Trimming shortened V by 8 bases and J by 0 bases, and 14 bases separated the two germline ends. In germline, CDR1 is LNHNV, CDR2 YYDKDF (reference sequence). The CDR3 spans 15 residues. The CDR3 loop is CATGLGGNSNQPQHF. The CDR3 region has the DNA TGTGCCACCGGGCTGGGCGGGAATAGCAATCAGCCCCAGCATTTT.

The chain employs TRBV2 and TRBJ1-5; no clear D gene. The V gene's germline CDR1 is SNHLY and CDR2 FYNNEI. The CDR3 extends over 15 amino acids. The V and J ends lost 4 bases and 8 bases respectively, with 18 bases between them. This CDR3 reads CASSGKTSGMEPQHF. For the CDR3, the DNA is TGTGCCAGCAGTGGAAAGACATCGGGAATGGAGCCCCAGCATTTT.